This TCR beta chain was recovered during a study of PD-L1 blockade in urothelial cancer. Whole-study context: Individuals in the cohort had been given 0 to 3 earlier chemotherapy regimens. At 6 weeks and at 3 weeks (second dose) after treatment start, blood was analyzed.

Profiled with immunoSEQ multiplex PCR; TCRdb holds only in-frame clones, not every one. This sample carries tens of thousands of clones, about 86% of them seen once, and the ten largest clones take 2.5% to 3%. The V and J ends lost 3 bases and 5 bases respectively, with 13 bases between them. Germline lookup yields CDR1 MDHEN and CDR2 SYDVKM. CDR3 size: 14 residues. Patients suffered from locally advanced or metastatic urothelial carcinoma. Every patient provided from 1 to 8 samples, collected pretreatment and on-treatment. The receptor was derived from a man aged 45 to 65 with urothelial cancer. The genes are TRBV28 and TRBJ1-1, with D possibly matching TRBD1 (6 bases). Sample: PBMCs, taken around atezolizumab (anti-PD-L1) treatment. The CDR3 sequence: CASSFYRVGTEAFF. In DNA, the CDR3 is TGTGCCAGCAGTTTCTACAGGGTAGGAACTGAAGCTTTCTTT.